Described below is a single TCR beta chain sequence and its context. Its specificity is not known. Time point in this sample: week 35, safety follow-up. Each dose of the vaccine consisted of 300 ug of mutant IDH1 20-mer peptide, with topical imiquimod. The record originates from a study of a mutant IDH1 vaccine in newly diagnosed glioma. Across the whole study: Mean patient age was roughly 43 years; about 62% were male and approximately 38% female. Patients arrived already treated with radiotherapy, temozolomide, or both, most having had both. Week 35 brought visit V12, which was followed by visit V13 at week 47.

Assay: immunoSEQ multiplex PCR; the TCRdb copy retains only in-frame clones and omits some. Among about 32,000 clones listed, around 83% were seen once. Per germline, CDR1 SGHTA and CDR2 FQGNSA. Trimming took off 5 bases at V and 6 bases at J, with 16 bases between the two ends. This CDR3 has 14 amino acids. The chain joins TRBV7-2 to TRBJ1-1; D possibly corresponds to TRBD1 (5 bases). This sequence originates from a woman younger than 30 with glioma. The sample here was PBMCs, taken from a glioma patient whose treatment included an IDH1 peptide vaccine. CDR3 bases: TGTGCCAGCAGCCACCCGGGGGGTTGGGCTGAAGCTTTCTTT. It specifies CASSHPGGWAEAFF.